Below, one T cell receptor (beta chain) is given with its context. V lost 8 bases, J lost 2 bases, and 12 bases lay in between. The CDR3 is made up of 13 amino acids. In the source study's methods: Amplification with reference gene primers provided the estimates of nucleated cell counts. Only in-frame clones appear in the TCRdb table, and some are missing; sequencing was by immunoSEQ multiplex PCR. The V and J calls and clone size were taken over from that table, and D and trimming were inferred from the DNA. Of about 64,000 clones in the sample, roughly 76% were seen once. These data belong to a study of blood T cell repertoires in COVID-19. At the level of the study: Italy, Spain and the United States were the sources of the convalescent and acute COVID-19 samples. T cells, B-cell-depleted T cells, or PBMCs provided the cDNA or gDNA that served as material.

The rearrangement joins TRBV12-3 or TRBV12-4 to TRBJ1-2; perhaps TRBD1 as D (5 bases). The TCR originated in a human donor in a cohort sampled during active COVID-19. Sequencing used peripheral blood. CDR3 coding DNA: TGTGCCAGCTGGGATGGGGCAAACTATGGCTACACCTTC. Translated, it gives CASWDGANYGYTF.